This TCR beta chain was recorded in a study of T cells in narcolepsy. V lost 2 bases and J lost 5, with 15 bases in between. The CDR3 is 15 residues long. CDR1 and CDR2 from the germline V gene are SNHLY and FYNNEI. As concerns this clone: No antigen is known for it.

Study-wide results and caveats: Reportedly, autoreactive clonotypes were serially detected in patients' blood but not controls'. Autoreactive clone sequences were missing from some blood memory CD4+ repertoires.

TCRdb's table, derived via immunoSEQ multiplex PCR, lists solely in-frame clones and lacks some. The data contain tens of thousands of clones, less than 85% of them singletons. The gene calls are TRBV2 and TRBJ1-1; a weak D match, TRBD1 (6 bases). The TCR comes from a human donor in good health. The sample consisted of memory (CD45RA-) CD4+ T cells from blood. The CDR3 spells CASSESRGANTEAFF. Here the CDR3 DNA reads TGTGCCAGCAGTGAATCGCGGGGGGCTAATACTGAAGCTTTCTTT.